This TCR beta chain comes out of a study of blood T cells in healthy people across ages. Turning to this clonotype: What it binds is not known.

Germline V lookup: CDR1 SGHRS, CDR2 YFSETQ. The CDR3 spans 14 residues. A sample-barcoded 5' primer and a J-beta primer mix were used in a second PCR of about 6 to 12 cycles. TCRdb reprocessed the 5' RACE reads via MiXCR and lists one record per CDR3 protein. The sample yields 980,000 or so distinct CDR3 sequences, about 44% seen once. Study-wide findings and caveats: Fewer expanded clones and more diversity marked long-lived versus aged donors. Older age coincided with a roughly linear decline in TCR beta diversity per million T cells.

Healthy Caucasian individuals from Russia aged about 6 to 90 served as donors. The TCR originated in a man aged 25-45 years in good health. Sequencing was performed on blood. The chain is built from TRBV5-1 and TRBJ2-5; weak D call: TRBD1 (6 bases). The J call is uncertain, as TRBJ2-7 better fits the DNA end. The CDR3, as DNA: TGCGCCAGCAGCTTTAGGGCAGGGGTCTACGAGCAGTACTTC. Translated, it gives CASSFRAGVYEQYF.